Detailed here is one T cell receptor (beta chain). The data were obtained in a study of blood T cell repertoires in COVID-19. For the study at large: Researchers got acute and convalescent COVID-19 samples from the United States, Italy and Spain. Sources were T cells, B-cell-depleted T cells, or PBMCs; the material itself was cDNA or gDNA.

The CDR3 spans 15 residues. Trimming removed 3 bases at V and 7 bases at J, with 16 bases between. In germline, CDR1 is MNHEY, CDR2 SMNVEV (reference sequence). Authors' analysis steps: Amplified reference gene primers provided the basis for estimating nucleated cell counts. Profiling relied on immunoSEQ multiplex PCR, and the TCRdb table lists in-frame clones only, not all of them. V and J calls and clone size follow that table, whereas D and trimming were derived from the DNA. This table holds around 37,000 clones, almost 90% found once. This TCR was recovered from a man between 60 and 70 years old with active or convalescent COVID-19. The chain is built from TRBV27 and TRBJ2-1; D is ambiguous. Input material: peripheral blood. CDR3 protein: CASSFSWASGNEQFF. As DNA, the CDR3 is TGTGCCAGCAGTTTTTCTTGGGCGTCTGGGAATGAGCAGTTCTTC.